This passage covers 13 T cell receptor beta chains from one sample sequenced in a study of OX40 agonist ivuxolimab in advanced cancers. Measured with immunoSEQ multiplex PCR; TCRdb has only the in-frame clones, and not every one. There are around 84,000 clones in the sample; about 94% occur only once, and approximately 10% lies in the top ten. Specimen: CD4+ or CD8+ T cells sorted from blood, collected in a trial of the OX40 agonist ivuxolimab. The receptors derive from an adult with an advanced solid tumor such as melanoma, head and neck, liver or kidney cancer.

This chain uses TRBV30 with TRBJ2-1, with TRBD2 matching 9 bases. The CDR3 sequence is 14 residues long. Germline-derived CDR1 and CDR2 are GTSNPN and SVGIG (reference sequence). Trimming removed 6 bases from V and 4 bases from J; junction bases left unmatched: 7. The CDR3 is CACHGLAGYNEQFF. Written as DNA, the CDR3 is TGTGCCTGCCATGGGCTAGCGGGATACAATGAGCAGTTCTTC.

The chain links TRBV30 to TRBJ2-1, with D possibly matching TRBD2 (6 bases). The germline V and J ends were trimmed by 8 bases and 4 bases, with 15 bases remaining between them. The CDR3 is 13 residues long. CDR1 GTSNPN and CDR2 SVGIG come from the germline V gene (reference sequence). The CDR3 coding sequence is TGTGCCGGCGGTCTGGGAGGTTACAATGAGCAGTTCTTC. Amino acids: CAGGLGGYNEQFF.

The chain links TRBV19 to TRBJ1-2; unclear D gene. Trimming stripped 3 bases from V and 0 bases from J, with 8 bases between. Germline values: CDR1 LNHDA, CDR2 SQIVND (reference sequence). The CDR3 totals 14 residues. The CDR3 loop is CASSIDNTNYGYTF. CDR3 nucleotide sequence: TGTGCCAGTAGTATTGACAACACTAACTATGGCTACACCTTC.

This chain links TRBV27 with TRBJ2-4; D not resolved. CDR1 is MNHEY, CDR2 SMNVEV, per germline (reference sequence). V lost 4 bases to trimming and J lost 0 bases, with 13 bases between them. This CDR3 region has 16 residues. In DNA, the CDR3 is TGTGCCAGCAGTTACCCGGCGGATCTAGCCAAAAACATTCAGTACTTC. This sequence encodes CASSYPADLAKNIQYF.

The chain is built from TRBV7-9 and TRBJ2-5, with no clear D. V lost 5 bases and J lost 5, with 18 bases in between. Germline lookup yields CDR1 SEHNR and CDR2 FQNEAQ (reference sequence). The CDR3 runs 15 residues. The CDR3 reads CASSAPLSRQETQYF. The CDR3 region has the DNA TGTGCCAGCAGCGCCCCTCTCTCGAGGCAGGAGACCCAGTACTTC. Supplemented by reference TRBV7-9 and TRBJ2-5, the full variable domain reads DTGVSQNPRHKITKRGQNVTFRCDPISEHNRLYWYRQTLGQGPEFLTYFQNEAQLEKSRLLSDRFSAERPKGSFSTLEIQRTEQGDSAMYLCASSAPLSRQETQYFGPGTRLLVL.

The chain has TRBV6-1 and TRBJ2-2; D gene ambiguous. Trimming stripped 5 bases from V and 2 bases from J, with 9 bases between. CDR1 and CDR2 (germline): MNHNS, SASEGT. The CDR3 runs 14 residues. In DNA, the CDR3 is TGTGCCAGCAGTCCTTATTTCAACACCGGGGAGCTGTTTTTT. Amino acid sequence: CASSPYFNTGELFF.

The V gene is TRBV7-9, the J gene TRBJ2-7; TRBD2 matches at 9 bases. The V gene's germline CDR1 is SEHNR and CDR2 FQNEAQ (reference sequence). CDR3 length: 15 residues. With V trimmed by 1 base and J by 5 bases, 6 bases remained unmatched. This CDR3 is CASSLGSGRRHEQYF. The CDR3 region has the DNA TGTGCCAGCAGCTTAGGTAGCGGGAGACGCCACGAGCAGTACTTC.

The chain links TRBV9 to TRBJ2-1, with D perhaps being TRBD1 or TRBD2 (5 bases each). CDR3 length equals 15 residues. The germline gives CDR1 SGDLS, CDR2 YYNGEE. V gave up 0 bases and J gave up 4 bases, with 11 bases separating them. This CDR3 reads CASSVGGRQYNEQFF. The CDR3 DNA reads TGTGCCAGCAGCGTAGGAGGGAGACAGTACAATGAGCAGTTCTTC.

This chain connects TRBV28 to TRBJ2-2, with D tentatively TRBD1 or TRBD2 (5 bases each). The germline CDR1 and CDR2 sequences are MDHEN and SYDVKM. The CDR3 is made up of 15 amino acids. V lost 6 bases, J lost 3 bases, and 14 bases lay in between. The CDR3 DNA follows: TGTGCCAGCAGGGGGGTAGTGACCGACACCGGGGAGCTGTTTTTT. It yields the protein CASRGVVTDTGELFF. Complete variable domain (other parts from reference TRBV28 and TRBJ2-2): DVKVTQSSRYLVKRTGEKVFLECVQDMDHENMFWYRQDPGLGLRLIYFSYDVKMKEKGDIPEGYSVSREKKERFSLILESASTNQTSMYLCASRGVVTDTGELFFGEGSRLTVL.

J is TRBJ1-2 and V is TRBV2; D remains ambiguous. Germline V gene sequence: CDR1 SNHLY, CDR2 FYNNEI. This CDR3 is built from 14 residues. V lost 4 bases and J lost 4, with 13 bases in between. The CDR3 nucleotides are TGTGCCAGCAGTGTGCAAGGTATCACCTATGGCTACACCTTC. Its protein product is CASSVQGITYGYTF.

The rearrangement joins TRBV4-3 to TRBJ1-2; no clear D gene. The CDR3 has 15 amino acids. CDR1 and CDR2 from the germline V gene are LGHNA and YSLEER. V was cut by 0 bases and J by 6 bases, with 14 bases left in between. DNA of the CDR3: TGCGCCAGCAGCCAAGATCTCTCCGGGAGACATGGCTACACCTTC. The encoded protein is CASSQDLSGRHGYTF.

The chain uses TRBV7-2 and TRBJ2-7; TRBD2 matches at 10 bases. This CDR3 comprises 17 residues. V lost 2 bases, J lost 0 bases, and 7 bases stayed unmatched. Germline values: CDR1 SGHTA, CDR2 FQGNSA. The DNA of the CDR3 is TGTGCCAGCAGCTTACCCCTAGCGGGAGTTCTCTCCTACGAGCAGTACTTC. Amino acid sequence: CASSLPLAGVLSYEQYF.

The chain is built from TRBV11-3 and TRBJ2-1, with 7 bases aligning to TRBD1. Losses at the gene ends were 1 base for V and 9 bases for J; bases not matched to a gene: 6. Germline values: CDR1 SGHNT, CDR2 YENEEA. This CDR3 has 14 residues. The CDR3 DNA sequence: TGTGCCAGCAGCTTAGTAGGGACAGCGTCTGAGCAGTTCTTC. Protein sequence: CASSLVGTASEQFF.